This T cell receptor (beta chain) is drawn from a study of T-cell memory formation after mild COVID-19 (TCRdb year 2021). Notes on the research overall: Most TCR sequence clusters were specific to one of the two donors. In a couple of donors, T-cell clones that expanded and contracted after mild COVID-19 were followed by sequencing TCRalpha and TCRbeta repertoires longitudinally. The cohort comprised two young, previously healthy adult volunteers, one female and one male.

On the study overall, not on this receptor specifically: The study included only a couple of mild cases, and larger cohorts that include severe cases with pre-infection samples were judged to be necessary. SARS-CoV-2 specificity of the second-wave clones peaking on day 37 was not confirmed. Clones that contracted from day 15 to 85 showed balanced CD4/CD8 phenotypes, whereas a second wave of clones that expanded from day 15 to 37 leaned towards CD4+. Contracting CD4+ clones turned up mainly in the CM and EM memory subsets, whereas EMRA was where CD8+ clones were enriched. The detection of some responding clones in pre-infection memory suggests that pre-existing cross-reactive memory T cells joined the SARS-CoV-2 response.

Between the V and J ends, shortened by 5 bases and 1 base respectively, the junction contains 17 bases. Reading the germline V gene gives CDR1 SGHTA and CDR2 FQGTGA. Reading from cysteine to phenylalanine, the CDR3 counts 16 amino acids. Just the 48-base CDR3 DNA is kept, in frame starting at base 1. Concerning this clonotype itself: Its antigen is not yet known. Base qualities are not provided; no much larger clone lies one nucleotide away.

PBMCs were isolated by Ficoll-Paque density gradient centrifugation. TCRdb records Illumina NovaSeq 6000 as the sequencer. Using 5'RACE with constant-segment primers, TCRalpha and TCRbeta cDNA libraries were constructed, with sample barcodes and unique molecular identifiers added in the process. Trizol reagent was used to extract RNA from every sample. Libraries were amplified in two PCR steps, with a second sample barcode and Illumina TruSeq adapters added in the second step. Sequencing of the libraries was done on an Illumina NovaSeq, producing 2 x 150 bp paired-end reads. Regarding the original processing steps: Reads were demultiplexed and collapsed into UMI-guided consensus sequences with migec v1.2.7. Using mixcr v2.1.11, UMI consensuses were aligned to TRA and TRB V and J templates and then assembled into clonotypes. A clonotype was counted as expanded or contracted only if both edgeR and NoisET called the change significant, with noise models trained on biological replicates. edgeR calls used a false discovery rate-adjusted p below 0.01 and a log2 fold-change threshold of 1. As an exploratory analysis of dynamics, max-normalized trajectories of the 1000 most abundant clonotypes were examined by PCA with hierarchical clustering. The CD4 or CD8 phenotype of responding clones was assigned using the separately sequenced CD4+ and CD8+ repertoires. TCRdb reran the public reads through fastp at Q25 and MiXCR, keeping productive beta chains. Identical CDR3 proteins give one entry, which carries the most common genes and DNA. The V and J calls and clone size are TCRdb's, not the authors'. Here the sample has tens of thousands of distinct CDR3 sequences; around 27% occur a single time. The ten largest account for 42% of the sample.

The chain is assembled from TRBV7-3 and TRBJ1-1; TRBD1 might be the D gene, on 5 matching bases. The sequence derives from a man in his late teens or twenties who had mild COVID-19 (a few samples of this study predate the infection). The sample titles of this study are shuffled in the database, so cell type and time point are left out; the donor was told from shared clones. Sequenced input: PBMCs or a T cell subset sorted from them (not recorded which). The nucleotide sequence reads TGTGCCAGCAGCCAGGGATACACGGGCCCGAACACTGAAGCTTTCTTT. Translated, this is CASSQGYTGPNTEAFF. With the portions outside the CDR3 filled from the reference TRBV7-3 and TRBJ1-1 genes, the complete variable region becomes GAGVSQTPSNKVTEKGKYVELRCDPISGHTALYWYRQSLGQGPEFLIYFQGTGAADDSGLPNDRFFAVRPEGSVSTLKIQRTERGDSAVYLCASSQGYTGPNTEAFFGQGTRLTVV.